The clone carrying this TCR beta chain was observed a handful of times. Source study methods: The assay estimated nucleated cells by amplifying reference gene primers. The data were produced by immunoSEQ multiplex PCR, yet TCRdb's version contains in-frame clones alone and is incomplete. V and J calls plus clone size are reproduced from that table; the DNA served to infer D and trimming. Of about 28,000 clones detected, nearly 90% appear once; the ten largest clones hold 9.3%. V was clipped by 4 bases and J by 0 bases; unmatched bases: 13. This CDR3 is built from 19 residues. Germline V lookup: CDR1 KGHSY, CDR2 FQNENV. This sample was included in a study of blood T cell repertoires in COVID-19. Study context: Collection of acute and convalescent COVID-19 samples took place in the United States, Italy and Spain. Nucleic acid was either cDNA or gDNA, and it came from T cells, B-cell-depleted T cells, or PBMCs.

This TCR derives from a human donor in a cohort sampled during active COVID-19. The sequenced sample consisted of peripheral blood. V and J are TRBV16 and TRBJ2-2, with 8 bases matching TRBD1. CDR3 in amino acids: CASSLREKRDRTNTGELFF. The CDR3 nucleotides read TGTGCCAGCAGCCTCCGCGAGAAACGGGACAGGACGAACACCGGGGAGCTGTTTTTT.